The 15 T cell receptor beta chains reported below all come from one sample, sequenced in a study of T cell responses to AZD1222 COVID-19 vaccine. This table comes from immunoSEQ multiplex PCR, and its TCRdb copy is limited to in-frame clones, with some not included. Of roughly 70,000 clones in the sample, roughly 89% were seen once. The source was peripheral blood, collected 28 days after the second AZD1222 dose. Receptor source: an adult who received the AZD1222 COVID-19 vaccine.

The chain carries TRBV7-3 and TRBJ2-6; tentative D call: TRBD2 (6 bases). The CDR3 length is 16 residues. Germline CDR1 reads SGHTA; CDR2 reads FQGTGA. Trimming took 2 bases from V and 0 from J, leaving 8 bases between them. This CDR3 reads CASSLLGGSGANVLTF. CDR3 sequence (DNA): TGTGCCAGCAGCTTATTGGGGGGCTCTGGGGCCAACGTCCTGACTTTC.

V usage is TRBV6-5 and J usage is TRBJ1-2; TRBD1 aligns across 7 bases. The germline V gene has CDR1 MNHEY and CDR2 SVGAGI. The CDR3 is made up of 14 amino acids. With V trimmed by 6 bases and J by 8 bases, 12 bases remained unmatched. CDR3 residues: CASSSPLTGRGYTF. The CDR3 DNA is TGTGCCAGCAGCTCCCCGTTGACAGGGCGCGGCTACACCTTC.

The CDR3 loop reads CATSETMGTQYF. CDR3 bases: TGTGCCACCAGTGAGACTATGGGTACGCAGTATTTT. The chain links TRBV24-1 to TRBJ2-3; tentatively, D is TRBD2 (5 bases). The V gene's germline CDR1 is KGHDR and CDR2 SFDVKD. Between the trimmed V and J ends, which lost 4 bases and 8 bases, there was a span of 9 bases. This CDR3 is built from 12 residues.

The gene calls are TRBV18 and TRBJ2-7; the D is unclear. Germline CDR1 and CDR2: KGHSH and LQKENI. V gave up 2 bases and J gave up 5 bases, with 7 bases separating them. The CDR3 is 12 residues long. CDR3 sequence: CASSPGQNEQYV. The DNA of the CDR3 is TGTGCCAGCTCACCAGGGCAGAACGAGCAGTACGTC.

V is TRBV6-6 and J is TRBJ1-6, with unresolved D. The CDR3 totals 12 residues. The germline CDR1 and CDR2 sequences are MNHNY and SVGAGI (reference sequence). Trimming cost V 2 bases and J 13 bases, with 9 bases left between them. CDR3 DNA sequence: TGTGCCAGCAGTTACGGTAGTGGTCCCCTCCACTTT. Translated, it gives CASSYGSGPLHF.

For this clone: The sample holds other DNA sequences that translate to the same CDR3. The genes are TRBV28 and TRBJ1-1; tentative D call: TRBD1 (5 bases). CDR1 and CDR2 (germline): MDHEN, SYDVKM. This CDR3 is built from 12 residues. V lost 4 bases and J lost 4, with 7 bases in between. The CDR3 protein is CASSSGATEAFF. CDR3 nucleotides: TGTGCCAGCAGTTCCGGGGCCACTGAAGCTTTCTTT.

The chain joins TRBV7-2 to TRBJ2-3; 7 bases are shared with TRBD2. From germline, CDR1 is SGHTA and CDR2 FQGNSA. CDR3 length: 16 amino acids. V dropped 5 bases and J dropped 4; count of bases not matched to a gene: 12. This CDR3 is CASSPLNREVADTQYF. The CDR3 nucleotides are TGTGCCAGCAGCCCCCTGAACCGGGAGGTAGCAGATACGCAGTATTTT.

The chain recombines TRBV11-2 with TRBJ2-3; D unclear. Germline values: CDR1 SGHAT, CDR2 FQNNGV. The CDR3 has 15 residues. Trimming left V 6 bases short and J 1 base short, with 14 bases between. This CDR3 reads CASRPDPLGTDTQYF. CDR3 coding DNA: TGTGCCAGCAGACCCGACCCCTTGGGCACAGATACGCAGTATTTT. The whole variable domain, filled in from reference TRBV11-2 and TRBJ2-3, reads EAGVAQSPRYKIIEKRQSVAFWCNPISGHATLYWYQQILGQGPKLLIQFQNNGVVDDSQLPKDRFSAERLKGVDSTLKIQPAKLEDSAVYLCASRPDPLGTDTQYFGPGTRLTVL.

This chain links TRBV11-2 with TRBJ2-2, with a possible D match to TRBD1 (6 bases). Germline CDR1 reads SGHAT; CDR2 reads FQNNGV. Between the trimmed V and J ends, which lost 3 bases and 4 bases, there was a span of 9 bases. The CDR3 extends over 14 amino acids. The CDR3 bases are TGTGCCAGCAGCTTGGGGGCCGTCACCGGGGAGCTGTTTTTT. This translates into CASSLGAVTGELFF.

This clone was picked up a small number of times. V is TRBV30 and J is TRBJ1-6; D is undetermined. The V end lost 4 bases, the J end lost 3 bases, and 7 bases lay between the germline ends. There are 13 residues in the CDR3. Germline V gene data show CDR1 as GTSNPN and CDR2 as SVGIG (reference sequence). CDR3 in amino acids: CAWTMVYNSPLHF. The CDR3 bases are TGTGCCTGGACTATGGTCTATAATTCACCCCTCCACTTT.

This clone was picked up one time. The rearrangement joins TRBV19 to TRBJ2-3; a weak D match, TRBD2 (7 bases). Germline CDR1 and CDR2: LNHDA and SQIVND (reference sequence). The V gene lost 9 bases and the J gene lost 2 bases, with 21 bases spanning the gap. This CDR3 comprises 16 residues. The CDR3 DNA sequence: TGTGCCAGCATTGAAAGGGGGGGGAAAATCACAGATACGCAGTATTTT. This translates into CASIERGGKITDTQYF.

The rearrangement uses TRBV4-3 and TRBJ2-3; tentatively, D is TRBD1 (6 bases). Germline V gene lookup returns CDR1 LGHNA and CDR2 YSLEER. The CDR3 extends over 15 amino acids. V dropped 1 base and J dropped 1 base, with 9 bases sitting between them. CDR3 coding DNA: TGCGCCAGCAGCCAAGGGGCAGGGGGCACAGATACGCAGTATTTT. Protein sequence: CASSQGAGGTDTQYF.

Comments on this clone: The germline gene is not matched at one end of the junction; a read error may be the cause. DNA for the CDR3: TGTGCCAGCAGCCGCTCCTCGATAGCACTATTT. Protein: CASSRSSIALF. J is TRBJ2-3 and V is TRBV11-2; D gene uncertain. This CDR3 has 11 residues. Germline assignment: CDR1 SGHAT and CDR2 FQNNGV.

The table lists this clone with a few counts. The chain employs TRBV3-1 (or the pseudogene TRBV3-2) and TRBJ2-4, with 11 positions matching TRBD2. V lost 1 base to trimming and J lost 4 bases; unmatched junction nucleotides: 3. The CDR3 is 16 residues long. Germline assignment: CDR1 LGHDT and CDR2 YNNKEL (reference sequence). The CDR3, as DNA: TGTGCCAGCAGCCAAGGACTAGCGGGGAAAAAAAACATTCAGTACTTC. Translation: CASSQGLAGKKNIQYF.

The chain recombines TRBV5-6 with TRBJ2-2, with 7 bases that match TRBD2. Trimming removed 4 bases from V and 7 bases from J; junction bases left unmatched: 10. The germline CDR1 and CDR2 sequences are SGHDT and YYEEEE. The length of the CDR3 is 15 residues. In DNA form, the CDR3 reads TGTGCCAGCAGCCCCAGAAGACTAGCTTTCGGGGAGCTGTTTTTT. This translates into CASSPRRLAFGELFF.